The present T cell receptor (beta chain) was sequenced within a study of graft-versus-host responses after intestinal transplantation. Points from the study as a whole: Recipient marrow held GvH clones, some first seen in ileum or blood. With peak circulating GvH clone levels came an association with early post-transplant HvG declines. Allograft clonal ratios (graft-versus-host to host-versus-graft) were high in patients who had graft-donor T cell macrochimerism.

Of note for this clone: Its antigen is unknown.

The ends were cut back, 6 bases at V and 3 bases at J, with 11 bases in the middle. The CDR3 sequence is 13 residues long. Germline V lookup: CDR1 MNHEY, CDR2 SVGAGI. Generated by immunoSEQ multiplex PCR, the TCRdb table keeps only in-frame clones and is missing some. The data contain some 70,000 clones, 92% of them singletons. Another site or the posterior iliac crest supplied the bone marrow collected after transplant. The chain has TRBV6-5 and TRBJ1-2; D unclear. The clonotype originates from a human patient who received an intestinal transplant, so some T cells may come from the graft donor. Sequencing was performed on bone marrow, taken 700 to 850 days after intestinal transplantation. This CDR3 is CASSGNTYYGYTF. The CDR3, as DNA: TGTGCCAGCAGCGGTAACACCTACTATGGCTACACCTTC.